This entry features one T cell receptor (beta chain) sequence. Its specificity is not known. With 2 bases removed from V and 6 bases from J, the gap between germline ends came to 8 bases. The CDR3 length is 13 residues. The germline V gene encodes CDR1 WNHNN and CDR2 SYGVQD (reference sequence). This entry comes from a study of T cell responses to AZD1222 COVID-19 vaccine. The study, taken as a whole, reports: Distributed over spike, vaccine-associated CD4 TCRs predominated at 160-218 and 743-854. The donor cohort was predominantly white British with a female majority, and clonal diversity may have been underestimated.

The method was immunoSEQ multiplex PCR; TCRdb's version includes in-frame clones alone and lacks a portion of them. The table has over 65,000 clones, 88% seen once. This sequence was found in an adult who received the AZD1222 COVID-19 vaccine. Sequencing was performed on peripheral blood, taken 28 days after the second AZD1222 dose. The chain joins TRBV10-1 to TRBJ2-1; D ambiguous. The CDR3 is CASSEVGINEQFF. The CDR3 DNA follows: TGCGCCAGCAGTGAGGTAGGGATCAATGAGCAGTTCTTC.